These 26 T cell receptor beta chains came from one sample sequenced in a study of radiotherapy plus CTLA-4 blockade in lung cancer. Data came from immunoSEQ multiplex PCR; TCRdb stores just in-frame clones and leaves some out. The table includes some 80,000 clones, 84% detected once. The specimen comprised peripheral blood, sampled from a patient treated with radiotherapy plus ipilimumab. The source is a human donor with non-small cell lung cancer who had stable disease on radiotherapy plus ipilimumab.

The chain carries TRBV28 and TRBJ2-1; D ambiguous. V dropped 3 bases and J dropped 5 bases, with 14 bases sitting between them. Germline loops: CDR1 MDHEN, CDR2 SYDVKM. This CDR3 has 15 amino acids. The CDR3 loop is CASSFGVGPNNEQFF. The CDR3 DNA sequence: TGTGCCAGCAGTTTTGGAGTGGGCCCGAACAATGAGCAGTTCTTC.

V gene TRBV7-9 combines with J gene TRBJ1-1; D remains ambiguous. The CDR3 is 14 amino acids. CDR1 and CDR2 (germline): SEHNR, FQNEAQ (reference sequence). The V end lost 1 base, the J end lost 1 base, and 7 bases lay between the germline ends. The CDR3 protein is CASSLGEGNTEAFF. The CDR3 nucleotides read TGTGCCAGCAGCTTAGGGGAGGGGAACACTGAAGCTTTCTTT.

The gene calls are TRBV30 and TRBJ2-7; unclear D gene. CDR1 and CDR2 from the germline V gene are GTSNPN and SVGIG (reference sequence). The CDR3 length is 12 residues. V was pared by 3 bases and J by 4 bases, with 10 bases between. CDR3 sequence: CAWRRIKYEQYF. CDR3 DNA sequence: TGTGCCTGGAGACGGATAAAATACGAGCAGTACTTC.

The chain employs TRBV6-8 and TRBJ2-7; TRBD2 aligns across 13 bases. Trimming removed 9 bases from V and 3 bases from J; junction bases left unmatched: 5. Per germline, CDR1 MNHGY and CDR2 SAAAGT. This CDR3 region has 14 residues. CDR3 amino acids: CARLAGGPFYEQYF. DNA for the CDR3: TGTGCCAGACTAGCGGGAGGGCCTTTCTACGAGCAGTACTTC.

The J gene is TRBJ2-7, the V gene TRBV18; TRBD2 aligns across 8 bases. The germline V gene encodes CDR1 KGHSH and CDR2 LQKENI. The CDR3 runs to 14 residues. The J segment lost 2 bases and the V segment lost 5 bases, leaving 5 bases of the junction unmatched. The CDR3 sequence: CASSSRAGAYEQYF. The DNA of the CDR3 is TGTGCCAGCTCATCCCGAGCGGGAGCCTACGAGCAGTACTTC.

The gene calls are TRBV25-1 and TRBJ1-1; possibly TRBD1 for D (6 bases). V lost 3 bases and J lost 1, with 15 bases in between. Germline values: CDR1 MGHDK, CDR2 SYGVNS. CDR3 size: 16 residues. CDR3 sequence (DNA): TGTGCCAGCAGTGAGGCCCGTGGGGGGGCGAACACTGAAGCTTTCTTT. It translates to CASSEARGGANTEAFF. Complete variable domain (other parts from reference TRBV25-1 and TRBJ1-1): EADIYQTPRYLVIGTGKKITLECSQTMGHDKMYWYQQDPGMELHLIHYSYGVNSTEKGDLSSESTVSRIRTEHFPLTLESARPSHTSQYLCASSEARGGANTEAFFGQGTRLTVV.

The V call is TRBV7-3, the J call TRBJ2-2; D unresolved. The germline gives CDR1 SGHTA, CDR2 FQGTGA. V shed 5 bases and J shed 3 bases, with 19 bases lying between them. This CDR3 spans 17 amino acids. The chain's CDR3 is CASSAQPRALDTGELFF. The CDR3 DNA sequence: TGTGCCAGCAGCGCCCAACCACGGGCCTTGGACACCGGGGAGCTGTTTTTT.

V and J are TRBV18 and TRBJ2-6, with 9 positions matching TRBD1. The junction had 7 bases not matched to a gene; V was cut back by 4 bases and J by 0 bases. The V gene's germline CDR1 is KGHSH and CDR2 LQKENI. CDR3 length: 18 amino acids. The CDR3 here is CASSRTGTGSSGANVLTF. CDR3 sequence (DNA): TGTGCCAGCTCACGTACCGGGACAGGGAGCTCTGGGGCCAACGTCCTGACTTTC. Variable domain in full (rest from reference TRBV18 and TRBJ2-6): NAGVMQNPRHLVRRRGQEARLRCSPMKGHSHVYWYRQLPEEGLKFMVYLQKENIIDESGMPKERFSAEFPKEGPSILRIQQVVRGDSAAYFCASSRTGTGSSGANVLTFGAGSRLTVL.

The chain employs TRBV10-3 and TRBJ1-1; D is ambiguous. CDR1 and CDR2 (germline): ENHRY, SYGVKD. V was pared by 10 bases and J by 1 base, with 19 bases between. This CDR3 is built from 15 residues. For the CDR3, the DNA is TGTGCCACCGGGCGAAACAGAGGTAGGAACACTGAAGCTTTCTTT. It codes for CATGRNRGRNTEAFF.

CDR3 in DNA: TGCGCCAGCAGAAAACCCGCGGCCTCGTGCTACACCTTC. This encodes CASRKPAASCYTF. The chain is built from TRBV10-1 and TRBJ1-2; the D is unclear. Germline loops: CDR1 WNHNN, CDR2 SYGVQD (reference sequence). V was cut by 6 bases and J by 9 bases, with 17 bases left in between. CDR3 length: 13 residues.

This CDR3 is CASSPADTGELFF. Here the CDR3 DNA reads TGTGCCAGCTCACCCGCAGACACCGGGGAGCTGTTTTTT. The chain links TRBV18 to TRBJ2-2; D not resolved. Germline CDR1 and CDR2: KGHSH and LQKENI. Trimming cost V 3 bases and J 3 bases, with 5 bases left between them. The CDR3 length is 13 residues.

The chain couples TRBV19 to TRBJ2-1; the match to TRBD2 covers 10 bases. The CDR3 loop spans 16 amino acids. CDR1 LNHDA and CDR2 SQIVND come from the germline V gene (reference sequence). J lost 9 bases, V lost 5 bases, and 13 bases had no gene match. The CDR3 region is CASSADSAGGPSEQFF. The CDR3 DNA reads as TGTGCCAGTAGTGCCGATTCAGCGGGGGGGCCTAGTGAGCAGTTCTTC. The full variable domain, rest sourced from reference TRBV19 and TRBJ2-1, is DGGITQSPKYLFRKEGQNVTLSCEQNLNHDAMYWYRQDPGQGLRLIYYSQIVNDFQKGDIAEGYSVSREKKESFPLTVTSAQKNPTAFYLCASSADSAGGPSEQFFGPGTRLTVL.

The chain is built from TRBV9 and TRBJ2-1; 8 bases match TRBD2. Germline-derived CDR1 and CDR2 are SGDLS and YYNGEE. V lost 3 bases, J lost 3 bases, and 8 bases stayed unmatched. The CDR3 is made up of 16 amino acids. CDR3 residues: CASSEGSGSGYNEQFF. CDR3 in DNA: TGTGCCAGCAGCGAAGGAAGCGGGAGTGGCTACAATGAGCAGTTCTTC.

The chain is built from TRBV13 and TRBJ1-5; D gene unclear. V was shortened by 5 bases and J by 2 bases, with 7 bases between the two germline ends. CDR1 PRHDT and CDR2 FYEKMQ come from the germline V gene (reference sequence). This CDR3 comprises 13 residues. The CDR3 DNA is TGTGCCAGCAGCGGCCCCGGCAATCAGCCCCAGCATTTT. It codes for CASSGPGNQPQHF.

V gene TRBV5-4 combines with J gene TRBJ2-3, with D unclear. The V gene lost 3 bases and the J gene lost 0 bases, with 8 bases spanning the gap. CDR1 and CDR2 from the germline V gene are SGHNT and YYREEE (reference sequence). CDR3 length: 14 amino acids. CDR3 nucleotide sequence: TGTGCCAGCAGCTCGATAACTAGCACAGATACGCAGTATTTT. As protein: CASSSITSTDTQYF.

The genes are TRBV13 and TRBJ2-1; TRBD2 matches at 9 bases. Losses at the gene ends were 4 bases for V and 5 bases for J; bases not matched to a gene: 6. Germline-derived CDR1 and CDR2 are PRHDT and FYEKMQ (reference sequence). The CDR3 has 15 residues. The DNA of the CDR3 is TGTGCCAGCAGCTCGGAGCGGGGGGCAAACAATGAGCAGTTCTTC. Protein product: CASSSERGANNEQFF.

V is TRBV6-6 and J is TRBJ1-1; TRBD1 is a possible D gene (6 bases). The CDR3 sequence is 13 residues long. Trimming took off 2 bases at V and 3 bases at J, with 7 bases between the two ends. In germline, CDR1 is MNHNY, CDR2 SVGAGI (reference sequence). The CDR3 DNA reads TGTGCCAGCAGTTACCAGGGGTACACTGAAGCTTTCTTT. As protein: CASSYQGYTEAFF.

The gene calls are TRBV9 and TRBJ2-3; D is tentatively TRBD1 or TRBD2 (6 bases each). The germline gives CDR1 SGDLS, CDR2 YYNGEE. Trimming left V 3 bases short and J 4 bases short, with 15 bases between. The CDR3 covers 15 residues. CDR3 in amino acids: CASSAWDWGPDTQYF. CDR3 DNA: TGTGCCAGCAGCGCCTGGGACTGGGGGCCAGATACGCAGTATTTT.

About this clone itself: In the same sample, other DNA sequences code for this CDR3. This sequence joins TRBV2 and TRBJ2-1; D call uncertain. Germline V gene lookup returns CDR1 SNHLY and CDR2 FYNNEI. The V gene lost 6 bases and the J gene lost 2 bases, with 11 bases spanning the gap. This CDR3 contains 14 residues. CDR3 sequence: CASSPALAYNEQFF. The CDR3 DNA reads TGTGCCAGCAGCCCGGCGCTGGCCTACAATGAGCAGTTCTTC.

V gene TRBV9 combines with J gene TRBJ1-6, with TRBD1 identical over 10 bases. The CDR3 is 14 residues long. Germline V gene sequence: CDR1 SGDLS, CDR2 YYNGEE. V gave up 6 bases and J gave up 10 bases; unmatched junction bases: 7. CDR3 bases: TGTGCCAGCAAGTCCGGGACAGGGGAATCACCCCTCCACTTT. This gives the protein CASKSGTGESPLHF.

The V and J genes are TRBV7-2 and TRBJ2-7; the match to TRBD1 covers 9 bases. V lost 5 bases and J lost 3; bases outside the gene matches: 14. The germline V gene has CDR1 SGHTA and CDR2 FQGNSA. The CDR3 contains 17 residues. The CDR3 loop reads CASSHRPGQGYNYEQYF. In DNA form, the CDR3 reads TGTGCCAGCAGCCATCGTCCGGGACAGGGTTACAACTACGAGCAGTACTTC.

This clone was counted a few times. The rearrangement uses TRBV28 and TRBJ1-2; D is unclear. V gave up 8 bases and J gave up 2 bases, with 12 bases separating them. This CDR3 has 13 amino acids. Germline lookup yields CDR1 MDHEN and CDR2 SYDVKM. In nucleotides, the CDR3 is TGTGCCAGCGGCTACCCAAGGAACTATGGCTACACCTTC. Amino acid sequence: CASGYPRNYGYTF.

The chain has TRBV27 and TRBJ1-4; D is perhaps TRBD1 (5 bases). Per the germline V gene, CDR1 is MNHEY and CDR2 is SMNVEV (reference sequence). The CDR3 runs 15 residues. The ends were cut back, 5 bases at V and 7 bases at J, with 17 bases in the middle. Here the CDR3 reads CASSTLGTRGEKLFF. The DNA for the CDR3 is TGTGCCAGCAGTACACTCGGGACCCGGGGTGAAAAACTGTTTTTT.

The V gene is TRBV14, the J gene TRBJ2-2; no firm D call. This CDR3 is 15 amino acids long. Germline-derived CDR1 and CDR2 are SGHDN and FVKESK. The V end was cut by 0 bases, the J end by 4 bases, with 9 bases between. CDR3 region: CASSQDSHRTGELFF. DNA for the CDR3: TGTGCCAGCAGCCAAGATTCGCACCGCACCGGGGAGCTGTTTTTT.

This chain uses TRBV14 with TRBJ2-4, with 8 positions matching TRBD1. V shed 0 bases, J shed 1 base, and the junction held 14 bases outside the gene matches. Germline-derived CDR1 and CDR2 are SGHDN and FVKESK. This CDR3 has 20 amino acids. The CDR3 sequence is CASSQELDRAGRGAKNIQYF. CDR3 nucleotides: TGTGCCAGCAGCCAAGAATTGGACAGGGCTGGTCGCGGGGCCAAAAACATTCAGTACTTC.

J is TRBJ2-7 and V is TRBV4-1; 8 bases align to TRBD2. This CDR3 is built from 15 residues. Germline V lookup: CDR1 MGHRA, CDR2 YSYEKL. Trimming removed 1 base from V and 3 bases from J; junction bases left unmatched: 5. Here the CDR3 reads CASSQGTSRNYEQYF. In DNA, the CDR3 is TGCGCCAGCAGCCAAGGGACTAGCCGGAACTACGAGCAGTACTTC.